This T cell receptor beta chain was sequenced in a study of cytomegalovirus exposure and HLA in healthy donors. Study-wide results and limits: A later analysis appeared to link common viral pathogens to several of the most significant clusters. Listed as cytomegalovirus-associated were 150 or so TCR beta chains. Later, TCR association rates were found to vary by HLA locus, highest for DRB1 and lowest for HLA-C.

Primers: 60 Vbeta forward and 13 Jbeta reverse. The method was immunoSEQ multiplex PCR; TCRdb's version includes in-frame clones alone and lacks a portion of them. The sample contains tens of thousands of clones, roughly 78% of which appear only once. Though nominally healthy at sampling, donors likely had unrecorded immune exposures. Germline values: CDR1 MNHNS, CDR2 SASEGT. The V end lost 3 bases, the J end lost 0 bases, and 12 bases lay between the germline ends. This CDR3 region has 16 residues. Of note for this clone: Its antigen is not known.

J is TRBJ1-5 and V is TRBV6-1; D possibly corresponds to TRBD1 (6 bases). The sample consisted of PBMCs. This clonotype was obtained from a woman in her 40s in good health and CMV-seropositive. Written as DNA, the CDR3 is TGTGCCAGCAGTGAGCAGGGGTTGAATAGCAATCAGCCCCAGCATTTT. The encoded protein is CASSEQGLNSNQPQHF.